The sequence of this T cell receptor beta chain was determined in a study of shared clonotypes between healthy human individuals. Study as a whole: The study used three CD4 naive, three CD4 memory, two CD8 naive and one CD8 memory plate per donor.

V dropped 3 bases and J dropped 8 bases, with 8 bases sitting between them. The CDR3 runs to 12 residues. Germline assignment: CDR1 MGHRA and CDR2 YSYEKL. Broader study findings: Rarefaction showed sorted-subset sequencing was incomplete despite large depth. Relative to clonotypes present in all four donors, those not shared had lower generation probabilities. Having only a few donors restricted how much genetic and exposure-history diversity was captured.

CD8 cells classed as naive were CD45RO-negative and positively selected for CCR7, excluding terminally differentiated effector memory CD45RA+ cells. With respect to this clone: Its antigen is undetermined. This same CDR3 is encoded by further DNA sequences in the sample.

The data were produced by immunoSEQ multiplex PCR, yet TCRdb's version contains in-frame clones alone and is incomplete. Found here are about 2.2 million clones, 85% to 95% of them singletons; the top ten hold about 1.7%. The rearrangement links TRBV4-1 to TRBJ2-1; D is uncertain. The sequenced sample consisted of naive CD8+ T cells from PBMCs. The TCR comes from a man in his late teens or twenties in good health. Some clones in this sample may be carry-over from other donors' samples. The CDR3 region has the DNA TGCGCCAGCAGCCACCGTGGGGATGAGCAGTTCTTC. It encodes CASSHRGDEQFF.